This T cell receptor beta chain is drawn from a study of cytomegalovirus exposure and HLA in healthy donors (dated by TCRdb to the late 2010s). For context, the study as a whole: In an earlier analysis of some 610 of the donors, around 290 Gb of sequence data and some 100 million unique TCR beta sequences from roughly 200 million T cells were reported. All discovery cohort repertoires had been generated using a single sequencing platform. The study combined high-throughput TCR immunosequencing, statistical association of individual TCRs with disease status, and machine learning to predict cytomegalovirus infection status. A later genetic analysis took genome-wide SNP genotypes for about 55% of the roughly 700 donors and used that subset as a discovery cohort. Along with the approximately 600-subject first cohort, a separate validation cohort of over 90 different subjects was used. Both class I and class II loci were covered by HLA typing, at four-digit resolution. Rather than using new phenotypic data, the later analysis identified candidate immune exposures from TCR beta sequences and from how often those sequences occurred across donors. About 5 DR-DQ haplotypes were handled as single units for association and clustering, since linkage in the cohort was strong. Donor age, sex, ethnicity and CMV serostatus were collected together with the repertoire data. The T cell repertoires of 700 or so subjects were profiled by immunosequencing and related to cytomegalovirus serostatus. An earlier analysis of approximately 500 of the donors applied high-throughput TCR beta sequencing to assess whether each TCR beta V gene segment acted as functional or pseudogenic. An early release that covered some 640 HLA-typed donors contained about 290 gigabases of sequencing data and tens of millions of unique TCR sequences. The aim of the study was to test whether cataloging public T cell receptors could identify signatures of past pathogen exposure. Typing coverage varied by locus: about 620-630 donors for A, B, C, DRB1 and DQB1; approximately 520 for DQA1; over 600 for DPA1; roughly 450 for DPB1. Of the 350 to 400 genotyped donors, over 65% fell in the genetic ancestry cluster associated with self-reported Caucasian donors. In a later analysis, previously published TCR beta repertoires from more than 500 donors were re-analyzed and high-resolution HLA genotyping was added so that TCR occurrence patterns could be studied. Among under 450 genotyped donors of the cohort, an average of approximately 240,000 unique TCR beta nucleotide sequences were sequenced per donor, roughly 20% of them non-productive. Study-wide findings and limitations: The study gave a list of about 170 TCR beta chains associated with cytomegalovirus. Because some donors lacked HLA typing at each locus, the association tests relied only on the typed subset. The 87-base-pair reads could not distinguish some IMGT-functional V segments, including TRBV6-2 and TRBV6-3, so those segments were excluded. According to a later analysis, TCR association rates differed among HLA loci, with DRB1 alleles showing the most associated TCRs and HLA-C alleles showing the fewest. The authors suggested that the approach could potentially be extended to other disease states and immunological phenotypes. V-gene and J-gene trimming of TCR beta chains was associated with a missense DCLRE1C variant in a later genetic analysis, and the association was replicated in an independent cohort. A later analysis found that HLA-associated TCR beta chains were more clonally expanded and had lower generation probabilities than equally common non-associated chains. In an earlier analysis of approximately 590 of the donors, most TCR beta V segments appeared in productive rearrangements about 87% or about 30% of the time, broadly matching IMGT annotations. Cytomegalovirus status was reported to be diagnosed by the classifier with high specificity and sensitivity in both the original and validation cohorts. In a later analysis, most CMV-associated TCR beta chains were found to appear HLA-restricted, with HLA associations seemingly driven largely by CMV exposure. For the cohort, immune exposure information was limited to CMV serostatus. Across donors, most TCR sequences were observed very rarely, whereas some public TCRs were present in many individuals. At a false discovery rate of 0.05, a later analysis linked 16,951 TCR beta sequences to specific HLA alleles. A later analysis reported that several top co-occurrence clusters appeared linked to parvovirus B19, influenza, CMV and Epstein-Barr virus. In vitro tests confirmed that three of the cytomegalovirus-associated TCR beta chains recognize cytomegalovirus antigens. Assigning TCR associations to individual alleles was difficult when HLA alleles, especially DR and DQ, strongly co-occurred. Because counts were too low, roughly 17 rarely observed V segments, including chromosome 9 orphons, were left out of the earlier analysis of over 550 of the donors. According to a later genetic analysis, donors in an Asian-associated ancestry cluster had fewer N-insertions in productive TCRs than the roughly 700-donor mean. This cohort had only TCR beta chains sequenced, and the lack of alpha or paired-chain data limited which features could be detected. The sequencing pipeline was judged likely to have produced a cluster of highly shared sequence variants as a technical artifact. Roughly uniform sequencing depth across donors was assumed in presence/absence analyses, although this assumption may not hold. Linkage disequilibrium might explain the correlated functional status among segregating V segments, but an unknown experimental factor could not be excluded. A further reported finding was that TCR beta sequences accurately predicted the HLA-A and HLA-B alleles for most subjects in the first cohort.

Its CDR3 holds 13 amino acids, cysteine through phenylalanine. The kept DNA is CDR3 alone, 39 bases in frame from the first base. CDR1 and CDR2, looked up from the germline V gene, are SGHTA and FQGTGA. Trimming leaves V shorter by 4 bases and J shorter by 6 bases, with the junction holding 1 base beyond the gene matches. With respect to this clone: Its antigen target is currently unknown.

The library came from the immunoSEQ multiplex PCR assay. The multiplex PCR relied on a mix of 60 forward primers for TCR Vbeta segments and 13 reverse primers for TCR Jbeta segments. A multiplex PCR assay on genomic DNA amplified the CDR3 region of rearranged TCR beta genes. Amplified TCR beta libraries were sequenced as 87-base-pair reads on the Illumina HiSeq System. Regarding the original processing steps: In a later analysis, tens of millions of unique TCR beta chains were counted across the approximately 670 repertoires, and some 10 million of these chains were shared by at least two donors. To remove PCR and sequencing errors, raw reads were error-corrected and collapsed into unique sequences using a nearest-neighbor algorithm that merged closely related sequences. To assign V, D and J gene segments, CDR3 sequences were aligned to IMGT reference sequences. For a sequence to be retained, a match of at least six nucleotides was required to both a V gene segment and a J gene segment. A rearrangement was called productive if the CDR3 had no stop codons and remained in frame with V and J, and every other rearrangement was called non-productive. CDR3 was defined according to IMGT convention as the region running from the second conserved V-encoded cysteine to the conserved J-encoded phenylalanine. In an earlier analysis of 550 to 650 of the donors, sequences lacking an unambiguous match to a single V gene segment were excluded. In an earlier analysis of about 590 of the donors, a V segment was called functional when productive rearrangements were above 56.7%, and segregating when the standard deviation between donors exceeded 5%. A statistical classification framework was built for diagnosing cytomegalovirus status from the catalog of TCR beta chain sequences. In a later analysis, TCR nucleotide sequences were compared against IMGT/GENE-DB human TR gene sequences so that V and J genes could be assigned. Using the TCRdist pipeline, a later analysis assigned CDR3 sequences along with most-parsimonious VDJ recombination scenarios. In a later analysis, every TCR beta chain was defined by the combination of its CDR3 amino acid sequence and its V-gene family, and reads without a unique V-gene family were dropped. A later analysis removed nearly 600 highly shared, low-generation-probability nucleotide sequences to deal with suspected cross-contamination and a sequencing artifact. In a later analysis, a clonal expansion index was calculated for each public chain from normalized within-repertoire ranks of inferred template counts. A later analysis computed generation probabilities with a VDJ recombination model fitted to out-of-frame rearrangements, and checked the results against IGoR. A later analysis scored TCR-TCR, TCR-HLA and TCR-CMV co-occurrence with hypergeometric tests, applying a repertoire-size bias correction to TCR pairs. A later analysis estimated false discovery rates by permuting HLA or CMV assignments 20 times. In a later analysis, co-occurring TCRs were grouped with DBSCAN, and TCRdist sequence similarity was added when clustering was performed within HLA-allele-positive subsets. For co-occurrence clustering, repertoires with fewer than 30,000 or more than 120,000 public chains were excluded, along with a handful of repertoires with anomalous nucleotide sharing. Entries here come from immuneACCESS through TCRdb and include only in-frame sequences with V and J called. Some clones fail to appear in such tables; in the studies checked, an unresolved V gene covers under half of the shortfall, and the cause of the remainder is unknown. V, J and clone size were drawn from that table, and D and trimming were deduced from the DNA. The sample's table lists a count of 200,000 or so clones. The ten largest make up approximately 0.74% of the sample.

The cohort consisted of approximately 690 healthy bone marrow donors. At the time of sampling, every cohort member was nominally healthy, though immune exposures that went unrecorded were likely present. The donor tested CMV seronegative and was one of the 352 seronegative cohort members. Each donor provided a peripheral blood sample, and peripheral blood mononuclear cells were used for TCR beta sequencing. The Qiagen DNeasy Blood Extraction Kit was used to extract genomic DNA from the blood cell samples. Sequences were obtained from PBMCs. The sequence came from a boy between 5 and 17 years old in good health and CMV-seronegative. The sequence joins TRBV7-3 to TRBJ1-1, with 11 bases aligning to TRBD1. The CDR3 protein: CASSWDRGAEAFF. The DNA is as follows: TGTGCCAGCAGCTGGGACAGGGGGGCTGAAGCTTTCTTT.